These 13 T cell receptor beta chains share one sample of origin, sequenced in a study of CD8+ T cells in alopecia areata. Stated treatment: oral pan-JAK inhibitor, 5-10 mg twice daily. RNA extraction and reverse transcription yielded cDNA as sequencing template. Measured with immunoSEQ multiplex PCR; TCRdb has only the in-frame clones, and not every one. Found here are 150,000 to 200,000 clones, roughly 46% of them singletons; the top ten hold roughly 9.1%. The source was CD8+ T cells sorted from blood, collected around week 54, from a patient treated with tofacitinib. The receptors shown here come from a human donor with alopecia areata.

The chain joins TRBV30 to TRBJ2-2, with D perhaps given as TRBD1 or TRBD2 (6 bases each). The CDR3 contains 15 residues. Trimming left V 1 base short and J 4 bases short, with 13 bases between. Germline assignment: CDR1 GTSNPN and CDR2 SVGIG (reference sequence). The CDR3 DNA follows: TGTGCCTGGAGTGATAAGGGGGGCTTCACCGGGGAGCTGTTTTTT. Translating gives CAWSDKGGFTGELFF.

In its sample, this clone was seen once. The chain uses TRBV30 and TRBJ1-5, with D possibly matching TRBD1 (6 bases). The ends were cut back, 0 bases at V and 7 bases at J, with 10 bases in the middle. Germline values: CDR1 GTSNPN, CDR2 SVGIG (reference sequence). This CDR3 has 13 residues. DNA for the CDR3: TGTGCCTGGAGTGTACCCAGGGGACAGCCCCAGCATTTT. Translated, it gives CAWSVPRGQPQHF.

This chain connects TRBV9 to TRBJ2-7; 7 bases align to TRBD1. Germline loops: CDR1 SGDLS, CDR2 YYNGEE. CDR3 size: 15 residues. Trimming removed 1 base from V and 3 bases from J; junction bases left unmatched: 7. CDR3 DNA sequence: TGTGCCAGCAGCGTATCGACAGGGTTGGGCTACGAGCAGTACTTC. Its translation: CASSVSTGLGYEQYF.

This clone was counted only a few times. The chain recombines TRBV15 with TRBJ2-2; D is undetermined. V dropped 0 bases and J dropped 0 bases, with 8 bases sitting between them. CDR1 LNHNV and CDR2 YYDKDF come from the germline V gene (reference sequence). The CDR3 runs 16 residues. The CDR3 DNA is TGTGCCACCAGCAGAGAAGTAGGGACGAACACCGGGGAGCTGTTTTTT. This codes for CATSREVGTNTGELFF.

This clone has just a few counts. The J gene is TRBJ2-5, the V gene TRBV4-3, with D possibly TRBD2 on 5 matching bases. The germline gives CDR1 LGHNA, CDR2 YSLEER. The germline V and J ends were trimmed by 1 base and 4 bases, with 13 bases remaining between them. The CDR3 covers 15 residues. The CDR3 DNA reads TGCGCCAGCAGCCAAGTCTACCGGGAAGGAGAGACCCAGTACTTC. Translating it yields CASSQVYREGETQYF.

In regard to this clone: Other nucleotide sequences from this sample produce the same CDR3. This sequence joins TRBV18 and TRBJ2-7, with D unclear. The CDR3 totals 13 residues. Trimming left V 0 bases short and J 3 bases short, with 6 bases between. CDR1 is KGHSH and CDR2 is LQKENI in the germline V gene. The CDR3 reads CASSPPDGYEQYF. CDR3 in DNA: TGTGCCAGCTCACCACCGGACGGCTACGAGCAGTACTTC. Combining the CDR3 with reference TRBV18 and TRBJ2-7 gives the whole variable domain NAGVMQNPRHLVRRRGQEARLRCSPMKGHSHVYWYRQLPEEGLKFMVYLQKENIIDESGMPKERFSAEFPKEGPSILRIQQVVRGDSAAYFCASSPPDGYEQYFGPGTRLTVT.

The chain has TRBV30 and TRBJ1-1, with D possibly matching TRBD1 (5 bases). V gave up 2 bases and J gave up 4 bases, with 14 bases separating them. CDR1 and CDR2 (germline): GTSNPN, SVGIG (reference sequence). The CDR3 is made up of 14 amino acids. The CDR3 DNA is TGTGCCTGGAGTACCAAGGGGCTGAGCACTGAAGCTTTCTTT. Amino acid sequence: CAWSTKGLSTEAFF.

This chain links TRBV25-1 with TRBJ2-7; D not resolved. From germline, CDR1 is MGHDK and CDR2 SYGVNS. The CDR3 consists of 11 residues. V was cut by 6 bases and J by 2 bases, with 5 bases left in between. CDR3 DNA sequence: TGTGCCAGCAGCAACACCTACGAGCAGTACTTC. Translating it yields CASSNTYEQYF.

The V gene is TRBV30, the J gene TRBJ1-6, with 8 bases lining up with TRBD1. The germline gives CDR1 GTSNPN, CDR2 SVGIG (reference sequence). The CDR3 covers 17 residues. Trimming removed 2 bases from V and 7 bases from J; junction bases left unmatched: 13. The CDR3 region is CAWSLQGRTGWNSPLHF. The CDR3 nucleotides are TGTGCCTGGAGTTTACAGGGCCGGACAGGGTGGAATTCACCCCTCCACTTT.

This clone was seen only a few times. The J gene is TRBJ2-3, the V gene TRBV7-9; D might be TRBD1 (5 bases). The CDR3 is 13 amino acids. The germline V gene encodes CDR1 SEHNR and CDR2 FQNEAQ (reference sequence). V dropped 5 bases and J dropped 3 bases, with 9 bases sitting between them. The CDR3 region is CASSDQGTDTQYF. The CDR3 DNA reads TGTGCCAGCAGCGATCAGGGTACAGATACGCAGTATTTT.

This chain uses TRBV6-5 with TRBJ1-1; 7 bases are shared with TRBD1. Germline lookup yields CDR1 MNHEY and CDR2 SVGAGI. J lost 6 bases, V lost 4 bases, and 5 bases had no gene match. The CDR3 is 13 residues long. The CDR3 loop reads CASSSQGGAEAFF. In DNA, the CDR3 is TGTGCCAGCAGTTCGCAGGGGGGCGCTGAAGCTTTCTTT.

The V call is TRBV29-1, the J call TRBJ2-4, with D perhaps assigned TRBD1 or TRBD2 (6 bases each). The CDR3 has 14 amino acids. V was pared by 4 bases and J by 0 bases, with 10 bases between. The V gene's germline CDR1 is SQVTM and CDR2 ANQGSEA. CDR3 in amino acids: CSVVGGIAKNIQYF. CDR3 nucleotides: TGCAGCGTTGTGGGGGGCATAGCCAAAAACATTCAGTACTTC. The full variable domain, in which reference TRBV29-1 and TRBJ2-4 provide the parts outside the CDR3, is SAVISQKPSRDICQRGTSLTIQCQVDSQVTMMFWYRQQPGQSLTLIATANQGSEATYESGFVIDKFPISRPNLTFSTLTVSNMSPEDSSIYLCSVVGGIAKNIQYFGAGTRLSVL.

This clone has just a few counts. The chain carries TRBV12-5 and TRBJ2-7; D may be TRBD1 (5 bases). Per the germline V gene, CDR1 is LGHNT and CDR2 is FRNRAP. Trimming took 2 bases from V and 1 from J, leaving 6 bases between them. The CDR3 is made up of 13 amino acids. The CDR3 is CASGLTGSYEQYF. The CDR3 nucleotides read TGTGCTAGTGGTTTGACAGGATCCTACGAGCAGTACTTC.